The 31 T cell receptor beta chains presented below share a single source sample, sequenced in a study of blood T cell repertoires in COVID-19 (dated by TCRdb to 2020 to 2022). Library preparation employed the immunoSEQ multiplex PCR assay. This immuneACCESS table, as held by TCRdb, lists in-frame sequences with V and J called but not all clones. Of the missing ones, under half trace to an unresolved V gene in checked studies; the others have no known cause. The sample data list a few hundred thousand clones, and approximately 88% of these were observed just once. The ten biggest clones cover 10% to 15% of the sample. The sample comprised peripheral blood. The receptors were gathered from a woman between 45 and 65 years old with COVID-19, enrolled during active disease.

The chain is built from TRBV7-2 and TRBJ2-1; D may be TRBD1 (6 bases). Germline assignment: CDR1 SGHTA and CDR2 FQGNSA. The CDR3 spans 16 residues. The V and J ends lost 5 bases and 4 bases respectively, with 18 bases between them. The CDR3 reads CASSPHFGQGYNEQFF. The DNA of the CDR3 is TGTGCCAGCAGCCCGCACTTCGGGCAGGGGTACAATGAGCAGTTCTTC.

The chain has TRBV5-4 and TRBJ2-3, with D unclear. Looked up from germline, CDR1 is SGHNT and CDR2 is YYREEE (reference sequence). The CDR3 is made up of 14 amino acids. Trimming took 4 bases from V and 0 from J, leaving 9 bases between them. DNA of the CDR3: TGTGCCAGCAGCCTCTTCGGTAGCACAGATACGCAGTATTTT. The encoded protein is CASSLFGSTDTQYF. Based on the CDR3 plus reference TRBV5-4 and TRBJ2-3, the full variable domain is ETGVTQSPTHLIKTRGQQVTLRCSSQSGHNTVSWYQQALGQGPQFIFQYYREEENGRGNFPPRFSGLQFPNYSSELNVNALELDDSALYLCASSLFGSTDTQYFGPGTRLTVL.

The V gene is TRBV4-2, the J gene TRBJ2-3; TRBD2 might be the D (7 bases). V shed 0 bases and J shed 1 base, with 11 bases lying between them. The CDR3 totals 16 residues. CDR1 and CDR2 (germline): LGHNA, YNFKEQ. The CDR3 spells CASSQEKGGGTDTQYF. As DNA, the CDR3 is TGTGCCAGCAGCCAAGAAAAGGGGGGGGGCACAGATACGCAGTATTTT.

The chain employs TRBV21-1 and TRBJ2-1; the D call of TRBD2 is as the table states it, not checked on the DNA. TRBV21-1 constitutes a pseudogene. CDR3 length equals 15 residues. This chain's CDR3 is CASSKLGSYPVLQFF. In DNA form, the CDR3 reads TGTGCCAGCAGCAAACTAGGTAGCTACCCGGTGTTGCAGTTCTTC.

In DNA, the CDR3 is TGTGCCAGCAGCTTGGGGTGGCAGAACACTGAAGCTTTCTTT. It encodes CASSLGWQNTEAFF. This chain uses TRBV5-4 with TRBJ1-1; the D is unclear. In germline, CDR1 is SGHNT, CDR2 YYREEE (reference sequence). The CDR3 totals 14 residues. V was shortened by 0 bases and J by 1 base, with 7 bases between the two germline ends. The whole variable domain, filled in from reference TRBV5-4 and TRBJ1-1, reads ETGVTQSPTHLIKTRGQQVTLRCSSQSGHNTVSWYQQALGQGPQFIFQYYREEENGRGNFPPRFSGLQFPNYSSELNVNALELDDSALYLCASSLGWQNTEAFFGQGTRLTVV.

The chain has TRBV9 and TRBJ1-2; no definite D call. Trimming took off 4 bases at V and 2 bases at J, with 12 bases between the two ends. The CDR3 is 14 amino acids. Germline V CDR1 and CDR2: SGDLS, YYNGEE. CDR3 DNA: TGTGCCAGCAGCCCTACGACACCAAACTATGGCTACACCTTC. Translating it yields CASSPTTPNYGYTF.

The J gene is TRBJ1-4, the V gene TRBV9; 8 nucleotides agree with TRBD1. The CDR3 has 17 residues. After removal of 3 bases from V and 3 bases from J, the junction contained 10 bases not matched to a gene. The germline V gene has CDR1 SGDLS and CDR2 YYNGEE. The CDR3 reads CASSAMVGDRPNEKLFF. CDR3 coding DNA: TGTGCCAGCAGCGCCATGGTGGGGGACAGGCCTAATGAAAAACTGTTTTTT.

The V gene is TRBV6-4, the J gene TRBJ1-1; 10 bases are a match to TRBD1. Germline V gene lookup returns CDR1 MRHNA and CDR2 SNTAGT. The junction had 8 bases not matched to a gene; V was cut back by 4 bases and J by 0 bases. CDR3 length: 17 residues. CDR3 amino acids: CASSVPGQGIMNTEAFF. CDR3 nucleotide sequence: TGTGCCAGCAGTGTGCCGGGACAGGGGATCATGAACACTGAAGCTTTCTTT.

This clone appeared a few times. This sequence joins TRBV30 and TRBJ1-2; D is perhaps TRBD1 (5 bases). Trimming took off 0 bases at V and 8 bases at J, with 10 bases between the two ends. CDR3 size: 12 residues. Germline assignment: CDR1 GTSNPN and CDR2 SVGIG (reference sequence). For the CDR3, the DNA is TGTGCCTGGAGTGTGGGGCCCCAGGGCTACACCTTC. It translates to CAWSVGPQGYTF.

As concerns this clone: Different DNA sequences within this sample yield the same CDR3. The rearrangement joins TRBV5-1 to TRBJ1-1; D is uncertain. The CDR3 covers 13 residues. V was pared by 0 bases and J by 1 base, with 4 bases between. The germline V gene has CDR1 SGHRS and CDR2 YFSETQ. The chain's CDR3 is CASSLGRNTEAFF. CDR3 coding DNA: TGCGCCAGCAGCTTGGGGAGGAACACTGAAGCTTTCTTT.

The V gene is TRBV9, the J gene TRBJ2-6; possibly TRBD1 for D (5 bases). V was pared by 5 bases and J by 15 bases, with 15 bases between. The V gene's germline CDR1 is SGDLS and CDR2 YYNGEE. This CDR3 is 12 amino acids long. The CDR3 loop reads CASSAPGSRLTF. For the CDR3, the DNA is TGTGCCAGCAGTGCCCCAGGGTCGCGCCTGACTTTC.

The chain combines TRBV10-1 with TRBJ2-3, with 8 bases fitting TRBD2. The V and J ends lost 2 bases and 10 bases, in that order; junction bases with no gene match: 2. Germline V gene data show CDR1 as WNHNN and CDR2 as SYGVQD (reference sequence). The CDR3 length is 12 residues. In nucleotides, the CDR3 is TGCGCCAGCAGTGAGGCTAGCGGGCCGCAGTATTTT. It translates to CASSEASGPQYF.

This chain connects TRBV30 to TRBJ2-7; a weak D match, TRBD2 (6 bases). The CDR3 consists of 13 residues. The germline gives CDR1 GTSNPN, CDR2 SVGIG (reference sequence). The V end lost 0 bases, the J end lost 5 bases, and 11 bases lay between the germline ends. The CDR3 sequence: CAWSVGREDEQYF. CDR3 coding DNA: TGTGCCTGGAGTGTGGGCAGGGAGGACGAGCAGTACTTC. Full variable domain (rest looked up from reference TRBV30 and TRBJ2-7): SQTIHQWPATLVQPVGSPLSLECTVEGTSNPNLYWYRQAAGRGLQLLFYSVGIGQISSEVPQNLSASRPQDRQFILSSKKLLLSDSGFYLCAWSVGREDEQYFGPGTRLTVT.

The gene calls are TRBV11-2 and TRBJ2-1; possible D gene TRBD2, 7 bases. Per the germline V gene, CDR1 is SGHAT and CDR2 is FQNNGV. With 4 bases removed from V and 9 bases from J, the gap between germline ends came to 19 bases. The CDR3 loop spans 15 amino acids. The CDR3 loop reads CASSSIQGTGGEQFF. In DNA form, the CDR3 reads TGTGCCAGCAGCTCGATACAGGGAACGGGGGGTGAGCAGTTCTTC.

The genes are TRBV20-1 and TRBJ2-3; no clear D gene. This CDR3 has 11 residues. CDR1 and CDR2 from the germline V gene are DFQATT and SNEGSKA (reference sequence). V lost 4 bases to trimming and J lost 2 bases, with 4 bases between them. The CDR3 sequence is CSATYTDTQYF. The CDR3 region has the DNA TGCAGTGCTACTTACACAGATACGCAGTATTTT.

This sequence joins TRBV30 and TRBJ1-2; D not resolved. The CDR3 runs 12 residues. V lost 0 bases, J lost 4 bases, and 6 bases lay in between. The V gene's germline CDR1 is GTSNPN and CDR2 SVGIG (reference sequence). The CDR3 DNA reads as TGTGCCTGGAGTGTGGAGCTCTATGGCTACACCTTC. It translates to CAWSVELYGYTF.

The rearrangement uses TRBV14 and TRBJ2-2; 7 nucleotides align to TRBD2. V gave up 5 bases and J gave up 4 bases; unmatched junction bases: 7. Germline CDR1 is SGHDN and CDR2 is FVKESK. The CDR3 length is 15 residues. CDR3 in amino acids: CASSARLASTGELFF. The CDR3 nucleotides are TGTGCCAGCAGCGCCAGACTAGCCTCCACCGGGGAGCTGTTTTTT.

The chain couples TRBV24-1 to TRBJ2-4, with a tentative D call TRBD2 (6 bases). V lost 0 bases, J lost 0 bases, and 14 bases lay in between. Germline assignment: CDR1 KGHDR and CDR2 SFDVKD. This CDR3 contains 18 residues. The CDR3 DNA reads TGTGCCACCAGTGATTTGGGAGGGGAGAGTCTAGCCAAAAACATTCAGTACTTC. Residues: CATSDLGGESLAKNIQYF.

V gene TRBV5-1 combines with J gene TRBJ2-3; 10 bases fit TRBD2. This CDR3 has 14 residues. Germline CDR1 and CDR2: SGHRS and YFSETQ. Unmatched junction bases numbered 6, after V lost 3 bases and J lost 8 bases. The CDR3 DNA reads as TGCGCCAGCAGCTCCGGGACTAGCGATGGTACGCAGTATTTT. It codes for CASSSGTSDGTQYF.

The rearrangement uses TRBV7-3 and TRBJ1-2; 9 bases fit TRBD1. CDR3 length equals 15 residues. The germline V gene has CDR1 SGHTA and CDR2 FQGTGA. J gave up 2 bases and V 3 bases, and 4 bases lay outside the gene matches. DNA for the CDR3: TGTGCCAGCAGCTTCCCGGACAGGGGAAACTATGGCTACACCTTC. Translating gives CASSFPDRGNYGYTF.

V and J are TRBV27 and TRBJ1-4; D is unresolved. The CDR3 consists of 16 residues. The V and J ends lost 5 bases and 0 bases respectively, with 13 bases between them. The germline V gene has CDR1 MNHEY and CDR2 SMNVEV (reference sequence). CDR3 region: CASSRLQSATNEKLFF. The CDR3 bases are TGTGCCAGCAGTAGACTACAGAGTGCAACTAATGAAAAACTGTTTTTT.

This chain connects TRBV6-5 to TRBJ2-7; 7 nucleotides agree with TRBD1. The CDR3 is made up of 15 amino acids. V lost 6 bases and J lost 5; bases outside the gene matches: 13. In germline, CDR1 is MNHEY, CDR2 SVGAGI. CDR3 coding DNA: TGTGCCAGCAGCGCCGTCCTCAGGGGGTTCCACGAGCAGTACTTC. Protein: CASSAVLRGFHEQYF.

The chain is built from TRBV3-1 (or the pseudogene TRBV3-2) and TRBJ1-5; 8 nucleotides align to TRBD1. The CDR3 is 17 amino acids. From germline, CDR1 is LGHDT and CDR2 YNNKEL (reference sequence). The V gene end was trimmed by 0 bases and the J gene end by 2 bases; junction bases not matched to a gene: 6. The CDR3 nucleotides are TGTGCCAGCAGCCAAGATCCCGGACAGGGAGGCAATCAGCCCCAGCATTTT. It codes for CASSQDPGQGGNQPQHF.

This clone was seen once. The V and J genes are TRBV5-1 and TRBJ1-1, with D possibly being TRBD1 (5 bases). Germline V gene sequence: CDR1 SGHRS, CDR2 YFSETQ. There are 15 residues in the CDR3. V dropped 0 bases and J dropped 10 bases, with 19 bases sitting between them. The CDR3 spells CASSLADRGGVGAFF. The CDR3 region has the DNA TGCGCCAGCAGCTTGGCCGACCGGGGAGGGGTAGGAGCTTTCTTT.

CDR3 DNA: TGTGCCACCAGTGATCTCGACAGGGCTGGCTACACCTTC. Translating gives CATSDLDRAGYTF. The gene calls are TRBV24-1 and TRBJ1-2; TRBD1 aligns across 7 bases. CDR1 is KGHDR, CDR2 SFDVKD, per germline. After removal of 3 bases from V and 7 bases from J, the junction contained 4 bases not matched to a gene. The CDR3 runs 13 residues.

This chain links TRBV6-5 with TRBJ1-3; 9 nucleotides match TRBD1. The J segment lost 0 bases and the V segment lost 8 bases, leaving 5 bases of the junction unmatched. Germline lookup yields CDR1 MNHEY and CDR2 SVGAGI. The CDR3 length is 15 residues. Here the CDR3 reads CASGDRASSGNTIYF. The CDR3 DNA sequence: TGTGCCAGCGGGGACAGGGCGAGCTCTGGAAACACCATATATTTT.

The CDR3 reads CASSPGLTKETQYF. CDR3 DNA sequence: TGTGCCAGCTCACCGGGACTTACTAAAGAGACCCAGTACTTC. V is TRBV18 and J is TRBJ2-5, with TRBD2 as a possible D gene (6 bases). Germline V gene lookup returns CDR1 KGHSH and CDR2 LQKENI. The length of the CDR3 is 14 residues. V was pared by 3 bases and J by 3 bases, with 11 bases between.

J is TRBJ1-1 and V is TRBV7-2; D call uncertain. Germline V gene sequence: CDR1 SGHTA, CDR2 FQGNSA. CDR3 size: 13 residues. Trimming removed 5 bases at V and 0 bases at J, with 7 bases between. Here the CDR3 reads CASSPSVNTEAFF. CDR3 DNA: TGTGCCAGCAGCCCCTCCGTGAACACTGAAGCTTTCTTT. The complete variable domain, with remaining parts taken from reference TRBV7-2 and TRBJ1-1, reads GAGVSQSPSNKVTEKGKDVELRCDPISGHTALYWYRQSLGQGLEFLIYFQGNSAPDKSGLPSDRFSAERTGGSVSTLTIQRTQQEDSAVYLCASSPSVNTEAFFGQGTRLTVV.

CDR3 sequence reads: CASSLAGSWETQYF. CDR3 nucleotides: TGCGCCAGCAGCTTGGCGGGTAGTTGGGAGACCCAGTACTTC. V and J are TRBV5-1 and TRBJ2-5; D is ambiguous. The CDR3 has 14 amino acids. CDR1 and CDR2 (germline): SGHRS, YFSETQ. V was pared by 0 bases and J by 5 bases, with 11 bases between.

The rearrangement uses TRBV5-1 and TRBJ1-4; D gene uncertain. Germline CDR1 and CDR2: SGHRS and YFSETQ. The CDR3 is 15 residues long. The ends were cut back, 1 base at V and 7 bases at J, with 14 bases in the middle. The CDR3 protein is CASSLSGNRGEKLFF. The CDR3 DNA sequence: TGCGCCAGCAGCTTGAGTGGGAATCGGGGTGAAAAACTGTTTTTT.

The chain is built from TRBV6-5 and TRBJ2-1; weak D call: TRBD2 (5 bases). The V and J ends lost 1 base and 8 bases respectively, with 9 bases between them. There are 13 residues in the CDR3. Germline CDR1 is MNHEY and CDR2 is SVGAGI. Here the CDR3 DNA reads TGTGCCAGCAGTTACTTGGTCGGGGATGAGCAGTTCTTC. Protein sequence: CASSYLVGDEQFF.